This T cell receptor beta chain came from a study of vaccination and CD4 T cells after COVID-19. Study summary: Timing of post-vaccine sample collection was a median around 75 days after dose two, with a range of 14 to 241.

As to treatment: roughly nine-day PBMC culture with coronavirus spike peptide pools or control peptides (ViraFEST assay). The V end was cut by 3 bases, the J end by 1 base, with 6 bases between. The CDR3 runs to 14 residues. An Oncomine TCR Beta short-read assay was used to sequence the DNA from cultured CD4+ T cells. One entry per CDR3 protein results from TCRdb running MiXCR on the PCR reads. Found here are over 10,000 distinct CDR3 sequences, roughly 30% of them singletons; the top ten hold 34%. Worth noting for this clonotype: What it binds is unknown.

The V and J genes are TRBV12-3 or TRBV12-4 and TRBJ2-2; possible D gene TRBD1, 6 bases. The receptor was derived from a human donor who received a COVID-19 vaccine. The sequences come from CD4+ T cells from blood, cultured in vitro, collected before SARS-CoV-2 vaccination. Here the CDR3 DNA reads TGTGCCAGCAGTTTGGGACAGAACACCGGGGAGCTGTTTTTT. Residues: CASSLGQNTGELFF.